The subject of this entry is one T cell receptor beta chain. What it recognizes is unknown. TCRdb's table, derived via immunoSEQ multiplex PCR, lists solely in-frame clones and lacks some. Among tens of thousands of clones listed, around 89% were seen once. This entry comes from a study of OX40 agonist ivuxolimab in advanced cancers. Study at large: Those enrolled were 82.7% male, with a mean age of about 66 years and ages from roughly 20 to 90. Regarding the study as a whole: The study observed clonal expansion of CD4+ and CD8+ blood T cells by week 6 at 0.1 to 3.0 mg/kg. Partial responders dosed at 0.1-3.0 mg/kg displayed clonal expansion ranking among the lowest. The average count of expanded clones was higher among CD8+ T cells than among CD4+.

This CDR3 comprises 13 residues. Germline CDR1 is SEHNR and CDR2 is FQNEAQ (reference sequence). Trimming took 8 bases from V and 6 from J, leaving 17 bases between them. The sample was CD4+ or CD8+ T cells sorted from blood, taken in a trial of the OX40 agonist ivuxolimab. The chain combines TRBV7-9 with TRBJ2-7; a weak D match, TRBD1 (5 bases). The TCR was taken from an adult with an advanced solid tumor such as melanoma, head and neck, liver or kidney cancer. The CDR3 protein is CASVAPGRVEQYF. The CDR3 coding sequence is TGTGCCAGCGTAGCCCCGGGCAGGGTCGAGCAGTACTTC.